One and the same sample provided the 25 T cell receptor beta chains below, sequenced in a study of T cells in Graves' hyperthyroidism and ophthalmopathy (dated by TCRdb to between 2018 and 2020). Library preparation was by multiplex PCR. The listed sequencing device is Illumina HiSeq 2000. Amplification of TCR beta CDR3 regions was carried out from RNA transcripts. The TCR CDR3 was subjected to a first round of RT-PCR using the HTBI primer set and the Qiagen OneStep RT-PCR kit. The public reads were quality trimmed at Q25 with fastp and then assembled into clones with MiXCR by TCRdb, keeping productive beta chains. Identical CDR3 protein sequences are pooled into one entry, listed with their most common genes and DNA. The sample yields about 350,000 distinct CDR3 sequences; over 11% were counted once. Of the sample, under 30% is held by the ten largest clones. Sequences were obtained from blood. These receptors were taken from a woman in her twenties or thirties with Graves' hyperthyroidism.

This clonotype has a handful of counts. The chain employs TRBV20-1 and TRBJ2-7; TRBD1 might be the D (6 bases). This CDR3 is built from 13 residues. Germline CDR1 and CDR2: DFQATT and SNEGSKA (reference sequence). The V end was cut by 5 bases, the J end by 3 bases, with 14 bases between. The DNA for the CDR3 is TGCAGTGCTCCCCCGCAGGGGAACTACGAGCAGTACTTC. It translates to CSAPPQGNYEQYF.

This clonotype was detected many times. The chain recombines TRBV10-3 with TRBJ2-1, with D unclear. CDR1 is ENHRY, CDR2 SYGVKD, per germline. The germline V and J ends were trimmed by 0 bases and 5 bases, with 11 bases remaining between them. This CDR3 spans 15 amino acids. CDR3 region: CAISESIYRDNEQFF. The DNA of the CDR3 is TGTGCCATCAGTGAGTCGATATATCGTGACAATGAGCAGTTCTTC.

The gene calls are TRBV30 and TRBJ2-2; 8 nucleotides match TRBD1. Germline loops: CDR1 GTSNPN, CDR2 SVGIG (reference sequence). This CDR3 has 15 amino acids. The V segment lost 6 bases and the J segment 1 base; nucleotides outside the gene matches: 7. The CDR3 nucleotides read TGTGCCTGTCCTCCTGGGACAGGGAACACCGGGGAGCTGTTTTTT. Protein sequence: CACPPGTGNTGELFF.

A single count supports this clonotype. A read error may explain this, as a much larger clone is one base away. This chain connects TRBV20-1 to TRBJ1-2; D unresolved. V lost 4 bases and J 9 bases, leaving 15 bases between the germline ends. The V gene's germline CDR1 is DFQATT and CDR2 SNEGSKA (reference sequence). This CDR3 region has 12 residues. The CDR3, as DNA: TGCAGTGCTATCGCCGGGTGTGGGAGCTACACCTTC. It codes for CSAIAGCGSYTF.

The CDR3 sequence: CSARSGRNSYEQYF. Written as DNA, the CDR3 is TGCAGTGCTAGAAGCGGGAGGAACTCCTACGAGCAGTACTTC. V and J are TRBV20-1 and TRBJ2-7, with 9 positions matching TRBD2. This CDR3 comprises 14 residues. The germline V gene encodes CDR1 DFQATT and CDR2 SNEGSKA (reference sequence). The ends lost 2 bases at V and 0 bases at J; junction bases unmatched: 2.

The V call is TRBV29-1, the J call TRBJ1-1; no clear D. Deletions cut 7 bases from V and 0 bases from J, with 6 bases between. Germline-derived CDR1 and CDR2 are SQVTM and ANQGSEA. The CDR3 has 11 residues. The DNA for the CDR3 is TGCAGCGGAGAGGTGAACACTGAAGCTTTCTTT. Residues: CSGEVNTEAFF.

This clonotype was seen more than once but under ten times. One base away lies a much larger clone, so this may be a sequencing read error. The rearrangement uses TRBV2 and TRBJ2-1, with a possible D match to TRBD2 (5 bases). CDR3 length: 15 residues. V lost 6 bases to trimming and J lost 8 bases, with 20 bases between them. CDR1 is SNHLY, CDR2 FYNNEI, per germline. The CDR3: CASSDTGIGVDEQFF. CDR3 DNA: TGTGCCAGCAGCGACACCGGGATAGGAGTCGATGAGCAGTTCTTC.

This clonotype was seen a few times. The J gene is TRBJ2-5, the V gene TRBV7-9, with TRBD1 matching over 7 bases. The CDR3 runs to 15 residues. CDR1 and CDR2 (germline): SEHNR, FQNEAQ (reference sequence). The J segment lost 0 bases and the V segment lost 1 base, leaving 2 bases of the junction unmatched. CDR3 protein: CASSLGTGHQETQYF. The CDR3 DNA is TGTGCCAGCAGCTTAGGGACAGGCCACCAAGAGACCCAGTACTTC.

Note on this clonotype: Possible read error: a much larger clone is one base away. J is TRBJ2-7 and V is TRBV28; D unclear. Trimming took 5 bases from V and 6 from J, leaving 11 bases between them. Germline V lookup: CDR1 MDHEN, CDR2 SYDVKM. This CDR3 has 12 amino acids. CDR3 coding DNA: TGTGCCAGCAGTCCATGGACCGCCGAGCAGTACTTC. Its translation: CASSPWTAEQYF.

This clonotype was detected many times. The V call is TRBV6-2 or TRBV6-3, the J call TRBJ2-7; 8 bases are a match to TRBD2. V shed 7 bases, J shed 5 bases, and the junction held 13 bases outside the gene matches. The CDR3 spans 15 residues. Germline V gene sequence: CDR1 MNHEY, CDR2 SVGEGT. CDR3: CASNMPGLGGNEQYF. The CDR3, as DNA: TGTGCCAGCAATATGCCGGGACTAGGTGGGAACGAGCAGTACTTC.

This clonotype was detected only a few times. The chain combines TRBV2 with TRBJ1-5; 8 positions agree with TRBD1. The CDR3 sequence is 15 residues long. J lost 4 bases, V lost 5 bases, and 7 bases had no gene match. Germline V gene data show CDR1 as SNHLY and CDR2 as FYNNEI. CDR3 protein: CASSPGGDGNQPQHF. The DNA for the CDR3 is TGTGCCAGCAGTCCAGGGGGCGACGGAAATCAGCCCCAGCATTTT.

This clonotype was recorded only once. The rearrangement links TRBV11-2 to TRBJ1-1; a possible D gene is TRBD1 (5 bases). V was pared by 5 bases and J by 5 bases, with 15 bases between. Germline V gene data show CDR1 as SGHAT and CDR2 as FQNNGV. This CDR3 has 14 residues. Here the CDR3 DNA reads TGTGCCAGCAGCCCCTCCGGGGCAGGTACTGAAGCTTTCTTT. Translated: CASSPSGAGTEAFF.

This clonotype occurred many times. In DNA, the CDR3 is TGTGCCAGCAATCAGGGTTTCTCCTACGAGCAGTACTTC. Residues: CASNQGFSYEQYF. The chain combines TRBV6-1 with TRBJ2-7; maybe TRBD1 (5 bases). Trimming stripped 7 bases from V and 0 bases from J, with 10 bases between. In germline, CDR1 is MNHNS, CDR2 SASEGT. The CDR3 is 13 amino acids.

The chain joins TRBV20-1 to TRBJ2-5; 7 bases agree with TRBD2. The CDR3 is made up of 13 amino acids. The germline V gene encodes CDR1 DFQATT and CDR2 SNEGSKA (reference sequence). The J segment lost 7 bases and the V segment lost 1 base, leaving 6 bases of the junction unmatched. CDR3 DNA sequence: TGCAGTGCTAGAGGCTGGGGGGGGTTGACCCAGTACTTC. This encodes CSARGWGGLTQYF.

The genes are TRBV27 and TRBJ2-4; D ambiguous. Trimming removed 5 bases at V and 0 bases at J, with 11 bases between. This CDR3 has 15 residues. Germline V gene data show CDR1 as MNHEY and CDR2 as SMNVEV (reference sequence). CDR3 sequence (DNA): TGTGCCAGCAGTCCCTCTCTAAAAGCCAAAAACATTCAGTACTTC. This gives the protein CASSPSLKAKNIQYF.

V usage is TRBV2 and J usage is TRBJ2-3; weak D call: TRBD2 (6 bases). The CDR3 covers 14 residues. Trimming cost V 6 bases and J 3 bases, with 13 bases left between them. CDR1 is SNHLY, CDR2 FYNNEI, per germline. CDR3 in DNA: TGTGCCAGCAGACGGCGGGAAGGTACAGATACGCAGTATTTT. Translation gives CASRRREGTDTQYF.

The chain uses TRBV11-2 and TRBJ2-7; 14 bases match TRBD2. The CDR3 extends over 17 amino acids. The germline CDR1 and CDR2 sequences are SGHAT and FQNNGV. J was trimmed by 2 bases and V by 5 bases; bases with no gene match: 8. CDR3 protein: CASSPTSGRARAYEQYF. The DNA of the CDR3 is TGTGCCAGCAGCCCGACTAGCGGGAGGGCCAGGGCCTACGAGCAGTACTTC.

This clonotype was found many times. The rearrangement uses TRBV28 and TRBJ2-3; no definite D call. With 6 bases removed from V and 1 base from J, the gap between germline ends came to 17 bases. The CDR3 runs 16 residues. CDR1 is MDHEN and CDR2 is SYDVKM in the germline V gene. In nucleotides, the CDR3 is TGTGCCAGCAGCCCTCCTAGATGGCCGGGCACAGATACGCAGTATTTT. Translating it yields CASSPPRWPGTDTQYF. Together with reference TRBV28 and TRBJ2-3, the CDR3 gives the full variable domain: DVKVTQSSRYLVKRTGEKVFLECVQDMDHENMFWYRQDPGLGLRLIYFSYDVKMKEKGDIPEGYSVSREKKERFSLILESASTNQTSMYLCASSPPRWPGTDTQYFGPGTRLTVL.

This rearrangement joins TRBV6-2 or TRBV6-3 to TRBJ2-2; 7 bases are a match to TRBD2. Germline trimming cut 2 bases from V and 6 bases from J; bases unmatched to any gene: 12. This CDR3 comprises 17 residues. The germline V gene has CDR1 MNHEY and CDR2 SVGEGT. The CDR3 sequence is CASSYGGGKRDSGELFF. The DNA of the CDR3 is TGTGCCAGCAGTTACGGCGGTGGCAAGCGGGACTCCGGGGAGCTGTTTTTT.

The table lists this clonotype with a few counts. V gene TRBV4-1 combines with J gene TRBJ2-7, with a tentative D call TRBD2 (5 bases). This CDR3 comprises 15 residues. V lost 4 bases, J lost 0 bases, and 13 bases lay in between. Germline lookup yields CDR1 MGHRA and CDR2 YSYEKL. The CDR3 loop is CASSRGPGSSYEQYF. As DNA, the CDR3 is TGCGCCAGCAGCCGTGGTCCGGGGAGCTCCTACGAGCAGTACTTC.

The V and J genes are TRBV4-1 and TRBJ2-1, with D unresolved. This CDR3 has 12 amino acids. Germline V gives CDR1 MGHRA, CDR2 YSYEKL. V lost 1 base, J lost 8 bases, and 6 bases lay in between. The DNA for the CDR3 is TGCGCCAGCAGCCAAGGAAGGTATGAGCAGTTCTTC. Residues: CASSQGRYEQFF.

Ten or more counts support this clonotype. This sequence joins TRBV6-2 or TRBV6-3 and TRBJ1-5; D gene uncertain. This CDR3 is 16 amino acids long. The V end lost 8 bases, the J end lost 2 bases, and 19 bases lay between the germline ends. The V gene's germline CDR1 is MNHEY and CDR2 SVGEGT. The CDR3: CASGNIPTPGNQPQHF. The CDR3, as DNA: TGTGCCAGCGGAAATATCCCGACACCGGGCAATCAGCCCCAGCATTTT.

This clonotype was counted at least ten times. V gene TRBV28 combines with J gene TRBJ2-3; 9 nucleotides align to TRBD2. Germline trimming cut 3 bases from V and 9 bases from J; bases unmatched to any gene: 4. Germline V gene sequence: CDR1 MDHEN, CDR2 SYDVKM. The CDR3 is 13 residues long. CDR3 amino acids: CASSFGGRDTQYF. The DNA for the CDR3 is TGTGCCAGCAGTTTTGGCGGGAGGGACACGCAGTATTTT.

This chain connects TRBV12-3 or TRBV12-4 to TRBJ2-7; TRBD1 aligns across 7 bases. V lost 6 bases, J lost 4 bases, and 6 bases stayed unmatched. This CDR3 has 13 amino acids. CDR3 in amino acids: CASRPTGFYEQYF. Written as DNA, the CDR3 is TGTGCCAGCAGGCCGACAGGGTTTTACGAGCAGTACTTC.

The CDR3 reads CASSQRGGSSNTEAFF. DNA for the CDR3: TGTGCCAGCAGCCAACGAGGCGGCAGTAGCAACACTGAAGCTTTCTTT. This chain links TRBV3-1 with TRBJ1-1; no clear D. There are 16 residues in the CDR3. Germline V lookup: CDR1 LGHDT, CDR2 YNNKEL (reference sequence). V shed 2 bases and J shed 2 bases, with 15 bases lying between them. Full variable domain (rest looked up from reference TRBV3-1 and TRBJ1-1): DTAVSQTPKYLVTQMGNDKSIKCEQNLGHDTMYWYKQDSKKFLKIMFSYNNKELIINETVPNRFSPKSPDKAHLNLHINSLELGDSAVYFCASSQRGGSSNTEAFFGQGTRLTVV.